This T cell receptor beta chain was captured in a study of control samples from healthy donors and cancer patients. The repertoire was sequenced with immunoSEQ multiplex PCR; TCRdb's copy has only in-frame clones and lacks some. The table lists 75,000 to 100,000 clones, roughly 78% of them singletons, with 1.5% to 2.5% in the top ten. The sample comprised blood. The clonotype comes from a man aged 60 to 75 in good health.

In DNA, the CDR3 is TGCAGCGTCGCAGGGGGCACAGGACGCAATGAGCAGTTCTTC. Encoded protein: CSVAGGTGRNEQFF. The rearrangement links TRBV29-1 to TRBJ2-1; TRBD1 matches 8 bases. Germline V gene lookup returns CDR1 SQVTM and CDR2 ANQGSEA. V was pared by 6 bases and J by 6 bases, with 10 bases of the junction left unmatched. The CDR3 extends over 14 amino acids.